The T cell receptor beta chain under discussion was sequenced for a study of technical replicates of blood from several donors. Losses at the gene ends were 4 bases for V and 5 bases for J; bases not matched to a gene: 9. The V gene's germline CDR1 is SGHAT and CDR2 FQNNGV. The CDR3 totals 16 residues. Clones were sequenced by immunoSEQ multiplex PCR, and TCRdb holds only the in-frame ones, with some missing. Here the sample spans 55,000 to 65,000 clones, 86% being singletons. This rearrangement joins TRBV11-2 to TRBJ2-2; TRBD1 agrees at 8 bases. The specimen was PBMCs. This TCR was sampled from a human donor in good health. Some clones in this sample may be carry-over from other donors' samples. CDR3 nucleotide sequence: TGTGCCAGCAGCTCTATCGACAGGGGACGGACCGGGGAGCTGTTTTTT. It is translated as CASSSIDRGRTGELFF.